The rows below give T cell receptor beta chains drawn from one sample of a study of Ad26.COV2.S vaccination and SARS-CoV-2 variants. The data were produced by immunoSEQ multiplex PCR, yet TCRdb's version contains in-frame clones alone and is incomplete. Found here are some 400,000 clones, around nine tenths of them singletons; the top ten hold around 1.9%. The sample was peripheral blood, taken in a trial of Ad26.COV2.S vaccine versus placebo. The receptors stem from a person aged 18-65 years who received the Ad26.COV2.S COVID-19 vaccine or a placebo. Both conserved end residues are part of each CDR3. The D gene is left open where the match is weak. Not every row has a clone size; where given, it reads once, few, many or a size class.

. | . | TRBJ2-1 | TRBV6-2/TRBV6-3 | TGTGCCAGCAGCCCGGACAGCTACAATGAGCAGTTCTTC | CASSPDSYNEQFF
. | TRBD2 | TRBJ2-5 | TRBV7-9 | TGTGCCAGCAGCTTACGGCTAGCGGATTTCCAAGAGACCCAGTACTTC | CASSLRLADFQETQYF
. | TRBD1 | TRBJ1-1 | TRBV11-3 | TGTGCCAGCAGCTCCGAAACACAGGGGAACCCTGAAGCTTTCTTT | CASSSETQGNPEAFF
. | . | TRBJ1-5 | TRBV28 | TGTGCCAGCAGTGATATCCGGACAGAGAATTCCTTTAGCAATCAGCCCCAGCATTTT | CASSDIRTENSFSNQPQHF
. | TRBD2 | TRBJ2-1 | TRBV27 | TGTGCCAGCAGGTACGGGACTAGCATTAGTGAGCAGTTCTTC | CASRYGTSISEQFF
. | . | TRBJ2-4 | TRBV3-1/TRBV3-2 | TGTGCCAGCAGCCAAGCAGCGGCCCTAGCCAAAAACATTCAGTACTTC | CASSQAAALAKNIQYF
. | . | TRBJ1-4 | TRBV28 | TGTGCCAGCAGTCCCTCAGCGGGGGGTTCGACTAATGAAAAACTGTTTTTT | CASSPSAGGSTNEKLFF
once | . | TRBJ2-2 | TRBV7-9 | TGTGCCAGCAGCTTAGCGGCAGGAGATACCGGGGAGCTGTTTTTT | CASSLAAGDTGELFF
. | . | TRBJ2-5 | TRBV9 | TGTGCCAGCAGCGGGGTAGCGGAGCGCCAAGAGACCCAGTACTTC | CASSGVAERQETQYF
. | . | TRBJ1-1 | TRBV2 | TGTGCCACATCCCTTTACAGGGACACTGAAGCTTTCTTT | CATSLYRDTEAFF
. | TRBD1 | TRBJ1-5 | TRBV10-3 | TGTGCCAGCAGACAGGGTACTAGCAATCAGCCCCAGCATTTT | CASRQGTSNQPQHF
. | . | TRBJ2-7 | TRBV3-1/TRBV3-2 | TGTGCCAGCAGCTCCCAGACCTACGAGCAGTACTTC | CASSSQTYEQYF
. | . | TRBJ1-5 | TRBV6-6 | TGTGCCAGCAGTTACTCGGGGAAGAGCAATCAGCCCCAGCATTTT | CASSYSGKSNQPQHF
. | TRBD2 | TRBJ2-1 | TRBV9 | TGTGCCAGCAGCACCCGACTAGCGTCGTCCGATGAGCAGTTCTTC | CASSTRLASSDEQFF
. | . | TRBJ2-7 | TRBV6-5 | TGTGCCAGCAGCCAGGATGGAAGCTCCTACGAGCAGTACTTC | CASSQDGSSYEQYF
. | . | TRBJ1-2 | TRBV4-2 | TGTGCCAGCAGCCAAGATTTGACAGTCTTGGACTATGGCTACACCTTC | CASSQDLTVLDYGYTF
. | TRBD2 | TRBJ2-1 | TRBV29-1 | TGCAGCGGGGGACTAGCGAATAATGAGCAGTTCTTC | CSGGLANNEQFF
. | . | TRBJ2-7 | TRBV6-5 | TGTGCCAGCCAGGGGAACTCCTACGAGCAGTACTTC | CASQGNSYEQYF
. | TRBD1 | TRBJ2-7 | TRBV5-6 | TGTGCCAGCAGATCAGACAGGGTTACCCCCTACGAGCAGTACTTC | CASRSDRVTPYEQYF
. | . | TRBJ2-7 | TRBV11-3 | TGTGCCAGCAGCGGCGTTGGGGAGCAGTACTTC | CASSGVGEQYF
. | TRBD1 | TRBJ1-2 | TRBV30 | TGTGCCTGGAGACCGACAGGGGTCCAAGCTAACTATGGCTACACCTTC | CAWRPTGVQANYGYTF
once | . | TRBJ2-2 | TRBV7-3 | TGTGCCAGCAGCCCCAGTTTGACTCGTCACACCGGGGAGCTGTTTTTT | CASSPSLTRHTGELFF
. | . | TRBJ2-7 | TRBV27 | TGTGCCAGCAGTTTAATGGGGGCTTCCTACGAGCAGTACTTC | CASSLMGASYEQYF
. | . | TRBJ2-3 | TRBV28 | TGTGCCAGCGCGGGACAGTCCTACACAGATACGCAGTATTTT | CASAGQSYTDTQYF
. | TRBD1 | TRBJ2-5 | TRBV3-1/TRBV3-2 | TGTGCCAGCGGAAGAGGGACAGGGGTGGAGACCCAGTACTTC | CASGRGTGVETQYF
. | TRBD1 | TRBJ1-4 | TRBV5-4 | TGTGCCAGCAGCTCGGGACAGGGGGTCCCTAATGAAAAACTGTTTTTT | CASSSGQGVPNEKLFF
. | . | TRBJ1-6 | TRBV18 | TGTGCCAGCTCACCAAGGCAGGGGAATAATTCACCCCTCCACTTT | CASSPRQGNNSPLHF
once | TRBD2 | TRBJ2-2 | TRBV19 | TGTGCCAGTAGTGGGTGGCGACTAGCGGCGGACACCGGGGAGCTGTTTTTT | CASSGWRLAADTGELFF
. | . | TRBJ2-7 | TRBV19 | TGTGCCAGTAGTCGCGTAGGGGACGGGTCCTACGAGCAGTACTTC | CASSRVGDGSYEQYF